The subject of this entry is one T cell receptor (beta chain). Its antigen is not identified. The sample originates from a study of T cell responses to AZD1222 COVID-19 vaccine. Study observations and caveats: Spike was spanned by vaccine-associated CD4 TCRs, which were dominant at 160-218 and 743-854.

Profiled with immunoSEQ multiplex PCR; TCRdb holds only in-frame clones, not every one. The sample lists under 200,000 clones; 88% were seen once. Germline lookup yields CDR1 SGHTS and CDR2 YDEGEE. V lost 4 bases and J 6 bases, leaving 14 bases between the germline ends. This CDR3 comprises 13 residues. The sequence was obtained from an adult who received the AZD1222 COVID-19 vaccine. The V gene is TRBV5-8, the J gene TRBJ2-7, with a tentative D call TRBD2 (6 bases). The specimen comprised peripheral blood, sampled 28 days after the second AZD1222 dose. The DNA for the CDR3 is TGTGCCAGCAGCCCCCAGCTAGCGCCCGAGCAGTACTTC. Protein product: CASSPQLAPEQYF.